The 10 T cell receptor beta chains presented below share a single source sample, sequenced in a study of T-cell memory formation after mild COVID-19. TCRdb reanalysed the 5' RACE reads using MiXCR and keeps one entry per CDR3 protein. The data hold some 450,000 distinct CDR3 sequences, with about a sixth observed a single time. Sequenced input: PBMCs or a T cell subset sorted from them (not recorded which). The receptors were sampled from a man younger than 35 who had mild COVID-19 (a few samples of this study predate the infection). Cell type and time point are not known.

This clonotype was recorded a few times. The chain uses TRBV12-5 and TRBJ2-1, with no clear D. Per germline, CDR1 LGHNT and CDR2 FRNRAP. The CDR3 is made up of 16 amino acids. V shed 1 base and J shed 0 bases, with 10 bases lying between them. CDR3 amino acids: CASGLAGKSSYNEQFF. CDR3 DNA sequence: TGTGCTAGTGGTTTGGCCGGCAAGAGCTCCTACAATGAGCAGTTCTTC.

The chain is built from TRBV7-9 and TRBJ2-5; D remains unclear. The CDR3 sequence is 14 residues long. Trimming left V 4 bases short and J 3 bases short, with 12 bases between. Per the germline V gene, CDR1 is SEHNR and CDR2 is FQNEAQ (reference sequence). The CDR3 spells CASSSSELKETQYF. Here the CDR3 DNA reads TGTGCCAGCAGCTCATCGGAACTTAAAGAGACCCAGTACTTC.

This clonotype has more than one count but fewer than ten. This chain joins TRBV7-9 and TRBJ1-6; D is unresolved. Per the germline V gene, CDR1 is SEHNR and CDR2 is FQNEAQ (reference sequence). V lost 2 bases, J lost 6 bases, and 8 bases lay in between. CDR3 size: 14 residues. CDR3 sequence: CASSLTRTNSPLHF. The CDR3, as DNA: TGTGCCAGCAGCTTAACCAGAACTAATTCACCCCTCCACTTT.

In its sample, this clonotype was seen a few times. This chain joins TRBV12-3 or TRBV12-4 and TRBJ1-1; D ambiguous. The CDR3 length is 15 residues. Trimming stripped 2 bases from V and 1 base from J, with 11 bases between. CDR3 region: CASSLRWSPNTEAFF. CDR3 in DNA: TGTGCCAGCAGTTTACGGTGGTCCCCGAACACTGAAGCTTTCTTT.

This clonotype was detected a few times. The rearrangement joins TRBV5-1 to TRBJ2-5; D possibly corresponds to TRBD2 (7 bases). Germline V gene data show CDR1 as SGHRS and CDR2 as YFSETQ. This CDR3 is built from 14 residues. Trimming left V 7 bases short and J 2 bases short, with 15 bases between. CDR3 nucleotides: TGCGCCAGCGCGGCGGGGGCGGGTCAAGAGACCCAGTACTTC. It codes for CASAAGAGQETQYF.

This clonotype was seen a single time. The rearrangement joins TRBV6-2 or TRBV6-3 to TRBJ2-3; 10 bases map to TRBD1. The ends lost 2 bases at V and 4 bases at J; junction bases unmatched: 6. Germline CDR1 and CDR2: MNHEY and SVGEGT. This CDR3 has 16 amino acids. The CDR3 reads CASSYDGTGDSDTQYF. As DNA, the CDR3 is TGTGCCAGCAGTTACGACGGGACAGGGGACTCAGATACGCAGTATTTT.

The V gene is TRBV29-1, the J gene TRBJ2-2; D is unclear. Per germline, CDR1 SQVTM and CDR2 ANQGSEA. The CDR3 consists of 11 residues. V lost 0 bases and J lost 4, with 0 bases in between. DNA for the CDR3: TGCAGCGTTGAAGACACCGGGGAGCTGTTTTTT. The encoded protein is CSVEDTGELFF.

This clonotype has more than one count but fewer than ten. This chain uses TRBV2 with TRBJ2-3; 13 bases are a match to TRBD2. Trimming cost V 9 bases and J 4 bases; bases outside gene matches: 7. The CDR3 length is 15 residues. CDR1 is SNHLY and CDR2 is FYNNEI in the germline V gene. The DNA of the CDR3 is TGTGCCAGGGCCCCAACTAGCGGGGGGGCAGATACGCAGTATTTT. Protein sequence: CARAPTSGGADTQYF.

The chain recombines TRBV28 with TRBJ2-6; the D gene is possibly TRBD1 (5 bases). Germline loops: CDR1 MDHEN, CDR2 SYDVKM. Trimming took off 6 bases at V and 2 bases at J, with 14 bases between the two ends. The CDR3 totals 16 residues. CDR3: CASRQGTLPGANVLTF. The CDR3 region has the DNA TGTGCCAGCAGGCAGGGTACGCTACCTGGGGCCAACGTCCTGACTTTC. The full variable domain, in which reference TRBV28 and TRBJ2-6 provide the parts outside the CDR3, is DVKVTQSSRYLVKRTGEKVFLECVQDMDHENMFWYRQDPGLGLRLIYFSYDVKMKEKGDIPEGYSVSREKKERFSLILESASTNQTSMYLCASRQGTLPGANVLTFGAGSRLTVL.

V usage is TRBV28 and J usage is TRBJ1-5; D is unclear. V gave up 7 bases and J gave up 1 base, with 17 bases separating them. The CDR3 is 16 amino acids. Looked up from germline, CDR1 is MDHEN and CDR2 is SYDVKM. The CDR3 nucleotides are TGTGCCAGCAATGATTCTGGGAAATTGAGCAATCAGCCCCAGCATTTT. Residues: CASNDSGKLSNQPQHF.